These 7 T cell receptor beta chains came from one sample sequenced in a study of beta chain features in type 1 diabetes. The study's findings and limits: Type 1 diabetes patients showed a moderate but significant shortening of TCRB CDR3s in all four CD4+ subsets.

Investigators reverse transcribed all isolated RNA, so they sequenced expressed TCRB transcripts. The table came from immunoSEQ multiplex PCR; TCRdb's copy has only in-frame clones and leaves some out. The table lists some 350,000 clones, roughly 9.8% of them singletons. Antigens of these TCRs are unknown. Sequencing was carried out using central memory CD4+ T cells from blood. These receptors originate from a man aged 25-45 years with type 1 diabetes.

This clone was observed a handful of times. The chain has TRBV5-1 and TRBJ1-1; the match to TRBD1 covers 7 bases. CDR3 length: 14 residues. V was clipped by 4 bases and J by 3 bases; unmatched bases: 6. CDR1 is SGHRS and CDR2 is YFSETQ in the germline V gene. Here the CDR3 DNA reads TGCGCCAGCAGCCAACGGGGACAGTACACTGAAGCTTTCTTT. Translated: CASSQRGQYTEAFF. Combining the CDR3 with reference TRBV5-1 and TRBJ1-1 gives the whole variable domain KAGVTQTPRYLIKTRGQQVTLSCSPISGHRSVSWYQQTPGQGLQFLFEYFSETQRNKGNFPGRFSGRQFSNSRSEMNVSTLELGDSALYLCASSQRGQYTEAFFGQGTRLTVV.

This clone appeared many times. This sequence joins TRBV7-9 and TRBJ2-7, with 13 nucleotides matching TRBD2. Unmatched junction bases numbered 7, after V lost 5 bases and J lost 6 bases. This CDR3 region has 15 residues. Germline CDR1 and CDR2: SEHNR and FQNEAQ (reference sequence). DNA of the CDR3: TGTGCCAGCAGCCCCGGACTAGCGGGAGATCGCGAGCAGTACTTC. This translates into CASSPGLAGDREQYF.

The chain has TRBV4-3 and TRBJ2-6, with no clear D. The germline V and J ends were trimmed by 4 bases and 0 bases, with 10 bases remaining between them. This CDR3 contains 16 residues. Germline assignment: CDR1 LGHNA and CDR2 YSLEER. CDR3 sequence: CASSLQMGSGANVLTF. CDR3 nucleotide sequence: TGCGCCAGCAGCCTCCAAATGGGCTCTGGGGCCAACGTCCTGACTTTC.

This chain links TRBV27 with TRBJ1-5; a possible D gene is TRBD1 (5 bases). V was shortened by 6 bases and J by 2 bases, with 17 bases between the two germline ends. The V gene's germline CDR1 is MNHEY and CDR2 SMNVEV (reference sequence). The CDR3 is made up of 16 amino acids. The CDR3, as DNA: TGTGCCAGCAGCCAAGGGATTGGGACTGGCAATCAGCCCCAGCATTTT. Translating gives CASSQGIGTGNQPQHF.

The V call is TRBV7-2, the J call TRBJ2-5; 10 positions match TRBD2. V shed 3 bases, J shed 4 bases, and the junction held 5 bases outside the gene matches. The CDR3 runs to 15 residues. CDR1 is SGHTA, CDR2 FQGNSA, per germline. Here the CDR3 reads CASSFSSGRGETQYF. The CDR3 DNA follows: TGTGCCAGCAGCTTCTCTAGCGGGAGAGGAGAGACCCAGTACTTC. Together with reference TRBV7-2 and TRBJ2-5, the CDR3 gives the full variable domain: GAGVSQSPSNKVTEKGKDVELRCDPISGHTALYWYRQSLGQGLEFLIYFQGNSAPDKSGLPSDRFSAERTGGSVSTLTIQRTQQEDSAVYLCASSFSSGRGETQYFGPGTRLLVL.

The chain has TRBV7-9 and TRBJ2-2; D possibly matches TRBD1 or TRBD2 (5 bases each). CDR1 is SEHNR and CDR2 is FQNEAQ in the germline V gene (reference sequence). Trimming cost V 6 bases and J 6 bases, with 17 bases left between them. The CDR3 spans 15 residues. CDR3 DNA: TGTGCCAGCAGTCAGATCGGGCAGGGAGCCGGGGAGCTGTTTTTT. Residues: CASSQIGQGAGELFF. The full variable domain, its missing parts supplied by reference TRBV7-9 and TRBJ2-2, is DTGVSQNPRHKITKRGQNVTFRCDPISEHNRLYWYRQTLGQGPEFLTYFQNEAQLEKSRLLSDRFSAERPKGSFSTLEIQRTEQGDSAMYLCASSQIGQGAGELFFGEGSRLTVL.

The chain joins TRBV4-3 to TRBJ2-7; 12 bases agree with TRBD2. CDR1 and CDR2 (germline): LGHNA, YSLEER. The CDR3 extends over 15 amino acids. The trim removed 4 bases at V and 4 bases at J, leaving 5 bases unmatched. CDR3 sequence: CASSRSGLAGYEQYF. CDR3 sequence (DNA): TGCGCCAGCAGCCGATCAGGACTAGCGGGGTACGAGCAGTACTTC.